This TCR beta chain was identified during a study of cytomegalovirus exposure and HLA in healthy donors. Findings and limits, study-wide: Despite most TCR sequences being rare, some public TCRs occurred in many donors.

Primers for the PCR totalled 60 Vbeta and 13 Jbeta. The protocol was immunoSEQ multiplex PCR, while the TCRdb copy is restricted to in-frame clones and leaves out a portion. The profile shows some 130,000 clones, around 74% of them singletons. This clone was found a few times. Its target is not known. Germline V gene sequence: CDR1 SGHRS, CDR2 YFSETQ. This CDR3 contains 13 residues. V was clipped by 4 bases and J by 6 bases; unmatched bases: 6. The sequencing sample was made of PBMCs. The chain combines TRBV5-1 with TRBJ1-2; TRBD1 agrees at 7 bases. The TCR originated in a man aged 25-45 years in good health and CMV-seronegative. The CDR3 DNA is TGCGCCAGCAGCGCCAAGACAGGGAATGGCTACACCTTC. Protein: CASSAKTGNGYTF.